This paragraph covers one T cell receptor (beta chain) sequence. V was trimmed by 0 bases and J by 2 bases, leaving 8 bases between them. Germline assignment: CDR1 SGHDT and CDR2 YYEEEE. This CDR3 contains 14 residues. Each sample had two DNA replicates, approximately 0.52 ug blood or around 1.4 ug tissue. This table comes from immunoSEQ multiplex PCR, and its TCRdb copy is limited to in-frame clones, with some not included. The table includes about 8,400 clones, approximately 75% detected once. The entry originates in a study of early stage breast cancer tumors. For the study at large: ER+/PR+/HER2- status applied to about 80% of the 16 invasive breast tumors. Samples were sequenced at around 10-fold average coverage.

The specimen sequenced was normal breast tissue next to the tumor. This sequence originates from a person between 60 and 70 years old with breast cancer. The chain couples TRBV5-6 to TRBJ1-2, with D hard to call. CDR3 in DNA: TGTGCCAGCAGCTTGGGACGGACGAACTATGGCTACACCTTC. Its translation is CASSLGRTNYGYTF.